A single sample is the source of the 15 T cell receptor beta chains below, sequenced in a study of blood T cell repertoires in COVID-19. The data were produced by immunoSEQ multiplex PCR, yet TCRdb's version contains in-frame clones alone and is incomplete. The sample holds about 85,000 clones, about four fifths seen once. Sequenced input: peripheral blood. These receptors originate from a man between 60 and 75 years old with acute or convalescent COVID-19.

The V call is TRBV6-5, the J call TRBJ2-1; 9 bases are a match to TRBD1. Germline V gives CDR1 MNHEY, CDR2 SVGAGI. With 2 bases clipped from V and 1 base from J, the junction kept 0 bases outside the gene matches. This CDR3 contains 15 residues. The CDR3 nucleotides are TGTGCCAGCAGTTACGGACAGGGGTCCTACAATGAGCAGTTCTTC. This translates into CASSYGQGSYNEQFF.

This clone has a single count. The V call is TRBV2, the J call TRBJ2-4, with D possibly TRBD1 on 5 matching bases. The CDR3 has 13 residues. Germline V gene data show CDR1 as SNHLY and CDR2 as FYNNEI. V lost 2 bases, J lost 9 bases, and 11 bases lay in between. The chain's CDR3 is CASSERGRAIQYF. In DNA, the CDR3 is TGTGCCAGCAGTGAAAGGGGTAGGGCCATTCAGTACTTC.

This chain joins TRBV19 and TRBJ1-2; D remains ambiguous. Germline lookup yields CDR1 LNHDA and CDR2 SQIVND (reference sequence). Trimming pared 7 bases from V and 2 bases from J, leaving 14 bases between. The CDR3 contains 14 residues. The CDR3 bases are TGTGCCAGTACCCCCGGGTCCAAAAACTATGGCTACACCTTC. Amino acids: CASTPGSKNYGYTF.

The chain carries TRBV5-6 and TRBJ1-3; D is undetermined. The CDR3 runs 15 residues. V was pared by 2 bases and J by 4 bases, with 13 bases between. Germline V gene lookup returns CDR1 SGHDT and CDR2 YYEEEE. The chain's CDR3 is CASSFGGSGGNTIYF. CDR3 coding DNA: TGTGCCAGCAGCTTCGGTGGTTCGGGAGGAAACACCATATATTTT.

By share, this clone ranks as large (0.1 to 1%). The V call is TRBV6-5, the J call TRBJ2-7; weak D call: TRBD1 (6 bases). Germline lookup yields CDR1 MNHEY and CDR2 SVGAGI. CDR3 size: 13 residues. V was cut by 2 bases and J by 4 bases, with 9 bases left in between. Written as DNA, the CDR3 is TGTGCCAGCAGTTACGGCGACAGGTACGAGCAGTACTTC. It specifies CASSYGDRYEQYF.

About this clone itself: Other DNA sequences in the same sample also yield this CDR3. J is TRBJ1-2 and V is TRBV12-3 or TRBV12-4; no firm D call. The ends were cut back, 1 base at V and 2 bases at J, with 5 bases in the middle. The CDR3 length is 13 residues. The CDR3 DNA reads as TGTGCCAGCAGTTTAGACCGGAACTATGGCTACACCTTC. Its protein is CASSLDRNYGYTF.

This chain joins TRBV11-2 and TRBJ2-2; the D is unclear. V was shortened by 7 bases and J by 6 bases, with 12 bases between the two germline ends. The germline V gene has CDR1 SGHAT and CDR2 FQNNGV. The CDR3 extends over 13 amino acids. The CDR3 sequence is CASTLRSAGELFF. The CDR3 DNA follows: TGTGCCAGCACCCTAAGGAGTGCCGGGGAGCTGTTTTTT.

The V call is TRBV29-1, the J call TRBJ1-4, with a weak D call TRBD1 (6 bases). Germline V gene sequence: CDR1 SQVTM, CDR2 ANQGSEA. This CDR3 is 13 amino acids long. Trimming removed 4 bases at V and 8 bases at J, with 14 bases between. The CDR3 reads CSVARGASEKLFF. As DNA, the CDR3 is TGCAGCGTTGCTCGGGGGGCTTCGGAAAAACTGTTTTTT.

This chain joins TRBV4-1 and TRBJ1-5; 7 nucleotides agree with TRBD1. Germline V CDR1 and CDR2: MGHRA, YSYEKL. V was pared by 2 bases and J by 6 bases, with 13 bases of the junction left unmatched. CDR3 length equals 17 residues. The CDR3 reads CASSQISLRGRGQPQHF. CDR3 coding DNA: TGCGCCAGCAGCCAAATAAGTTTGAGGGGGCGAGGTCAGCCCCAGCATTTT.

The chain couples TRBV5-4 to TRBJ1-1; D is undetermined. This CDR3 contains 14 residues. From germline, CDR1 is SGHNT and CDR2 YYREEE (reference sequence). The V gene lost 7 bases and the J gene lost 0 bases, with 13 bases spanning the gap. CDR3 loop: CASGHMGVNTEAFF. CDR3 nucleotides: TGTGCCAGCGGTCACATGGGCGTGAACACTGAAGCTTTCTTT.

The J gene is TRBJ2-2, the V gene TRBV10-3; 9 bases line up with TRBD1. The V gene's germline CDR1 is ENHRY and CDR2 SYGVKD. The CDR3 covers 15 residues. Trimming removed 7 bases from V and 5 bases from J; junction bases left unmatched: 8. CDR3 sequence reads: CAITTGTGLTGELFF. DNA of the CDR3: TGTGCCATCACCACCGGGACAGGGCTAACCGGGGAGCTGTTTTTT.

This chain connects TRBV7-2 to TRBJ2-5, with TRBD1 matching over 12 bases. Germline V gene data show CDR1 as SGHTA and CDR2 as FQGNSA. V lost 2 bases and J lost 4; bases outside the gene matches: 8. The CDR3 contains 17 residues. As DNA, the CDR3 is TGTGCCAGCAGCTTATCCCTCCGGGACAGGGGGCGAGAGACCCAGTACTTC. It yields the protein CASSLSLRDRGRETQYF.

This clone has just a few counts. Other DNA sequences within the sample encode an identical CDR3. This chain uses TRBV7-3 with TRBJ1-2, with TRBD1 matching 7 bases. This CDR3 comprises 16 residues. Germline V gene sequence: CDR1 SGHTA, CDR2 FQGTGA. Germline trimming cut 0 bases from V and 1 base from J; bases unmatched to any gene: 5. The DNA of the CDR3 is TGTGCCAGCAGCTTAACAGGGACAGCGAGTAACTATGGCTACACCTTC. This codes for CASSLTGTASNYGYTF. Looking up the rest from reference TRBV7-3 and TRBJ1-2 gives the full variable domain: GAGVSQTPSNKVTEKGKYVELRCDPISGHTALYWYRQSLGQGPEFLIYFQGTGAADDSGLPNDRFFAVRPEGSVSTLKIQRTERGDSAVYLCASSLTGTASNYGYTFGSGTRLTVV.

The V gene is TRBV7-2, the J gene TRBJ1-4; D might be TRBD1 (6 bases). The CDR3 has 18 residues. The V gene's germline CDR1 is SGHTA and CDR2 FQGNSA. V was cut by 2 bases and J by 0 bases, with 16 bases left in between. The CDR3, as DNA: TGTGCCAGCAGCTTATTCACGGGGACATCCGCAACTAATGAAAAACTGTTTTTT. Its protein product is CASSLFTGTSATNEKLFF.

The chain couples TRBV4-2 to TRBJ2-3, with a weak D call TRBD2 (6 bases). V was shortened by 0 bases and J by 3 bases, with 10 bases between the two germline ends. The CDR3 is 15 residues long. Per the germline V gene, CDR1 is LGHNA and CDR2 is YNFKEQ. DNA of the CDR3: TGTGCCAGCAGCCAAGACCCGGGGGAGACAGATACGCAGTATTTT. Its protein product is CASSQDPGETDTQYF.